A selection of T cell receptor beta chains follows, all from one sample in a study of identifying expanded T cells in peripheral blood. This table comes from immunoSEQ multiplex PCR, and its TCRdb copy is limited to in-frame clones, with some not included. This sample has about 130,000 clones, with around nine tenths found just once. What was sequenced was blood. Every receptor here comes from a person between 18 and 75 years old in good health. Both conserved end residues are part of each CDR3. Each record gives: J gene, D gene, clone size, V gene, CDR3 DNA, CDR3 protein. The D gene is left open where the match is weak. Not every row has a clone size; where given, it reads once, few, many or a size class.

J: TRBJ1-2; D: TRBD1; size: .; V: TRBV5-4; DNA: TGTGCCAGCAGCTTCGACAGGGTTGGCTACACCTTC; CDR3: CASSFDRVGYTF
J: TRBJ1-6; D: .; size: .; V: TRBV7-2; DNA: TGTGCCAGCAGCATAAACAGGAATTCACCCCTCCACTTT; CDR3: CASSINRNSPLHF
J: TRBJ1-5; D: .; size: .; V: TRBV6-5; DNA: TGTGCCAGCAGTCCCAGGAGCAATCAGCCCCAGCATTTT; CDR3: CASSPRSNQPQHF
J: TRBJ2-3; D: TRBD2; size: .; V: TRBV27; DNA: TGTGCCAGCTCAGATAGCGGGAGCGTCCCCACAGATACGCAGTATTTT; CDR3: CASSDSGSVPTDTQYF
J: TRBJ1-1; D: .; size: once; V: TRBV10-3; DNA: TGTGCCATCCAGAGGAACAGGGAGAACACTGAAGCTTTCTTT; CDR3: CAIQRNRENTEAFF
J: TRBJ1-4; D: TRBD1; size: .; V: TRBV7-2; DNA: TGTGCCAGCAGCCAGGGACAGGGGGAAAAACTGTTTTTT; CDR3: CASSQGQGEKLFF
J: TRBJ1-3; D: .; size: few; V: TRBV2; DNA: TGTGCCTCAGCGTTCCTCTCTGGAAACACCATATATTTT; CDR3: CASAFLSGNTIYF
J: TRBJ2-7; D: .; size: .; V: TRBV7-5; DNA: TGTGCCAGAAGCTTAGGACAGGGACATCCCTACGAGCAGTACTTC; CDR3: CARSLGQGHPYEQYF
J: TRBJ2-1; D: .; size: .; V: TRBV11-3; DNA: TGTGCCAGCAGCTTAGCGGGGCCCTCCTACAATGAGCAGTTCTTC; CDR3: CASSLAGPSYNEQFF
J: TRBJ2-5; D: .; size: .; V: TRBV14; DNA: TGTGCCAGCAGCCAAGCTTTCCGAAACCAAGAGACCCAGTACTTC; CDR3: CASSQAFRNQETQYF
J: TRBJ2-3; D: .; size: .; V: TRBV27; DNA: TGTGCCAGCACCATGCGGCCTAGCACAGATACGCAGTATTTT; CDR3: CASTMRPSTDTQYF
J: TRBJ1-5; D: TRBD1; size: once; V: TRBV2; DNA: TGTGCCAGCAGTGTGCAGGGGGCACAGCCCCAGCATTTT; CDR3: CASSVQGAQPQHF
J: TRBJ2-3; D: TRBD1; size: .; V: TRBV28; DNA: TGTGCCAGCAGGAAGACAGGGGGGAATACGCAGTATTTT; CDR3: CASRKTGGNTQYF
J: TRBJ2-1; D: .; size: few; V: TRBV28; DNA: TGTGCCAGCAGTTTACAGACCGGGACCGGTCGCAATGAGCAGTTCTTC; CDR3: CASSLQTGTGRNEQFF
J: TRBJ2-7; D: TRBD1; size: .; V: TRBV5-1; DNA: TGCGCCAGCAGCTTGGAAGGGACAGGGGACTACGAGCAGTACTTC; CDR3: CASSLEGTGDYEQYF
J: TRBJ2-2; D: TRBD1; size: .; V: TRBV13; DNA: TGTGCCAGCAGCCTCACGGACAGGGTCTGGACCGGGGAGCTGTTTTTT; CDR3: CASSLTDRVWTGELFF
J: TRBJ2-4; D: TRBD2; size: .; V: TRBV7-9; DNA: TGTGCCAGCAGCCTGACTAGCGGGGGGGCTATGGCCAAAAACATTCAGTACTTC; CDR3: CASSLTSGGAMAKNIQYF
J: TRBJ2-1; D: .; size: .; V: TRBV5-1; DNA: TGCGCCAGCAGCTTGGATGGCAATGAGCAGTTCTTC; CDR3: CASSLDGNEQFF
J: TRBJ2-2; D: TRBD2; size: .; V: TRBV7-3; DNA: TGTGCCAGCAGCCATCTCGGGACTAGCGGGTTCCCTTCCGGGGAGCTGTTTTTT; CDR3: CASSHLGTSGFPSGELFF
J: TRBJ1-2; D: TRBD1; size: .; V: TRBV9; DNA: TGTGCCAGCAGCGTAGGAGAACAGGGGGTCAATGGCTACACCTTC; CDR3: CASSVGEQGVNGYTF
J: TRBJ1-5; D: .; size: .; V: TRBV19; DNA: TGTGCCAGTAGTACGGACCGACGCCGCAATCAGCCCCAGCATTTT; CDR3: CASSTDRRRNQPQHF
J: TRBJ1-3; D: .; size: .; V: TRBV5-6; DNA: TGTGCCAGCAGCTTCTTCCTGGCAGGGGAAAAGGTTGACACCATATATTTT; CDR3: CASSFFLAGEKVDTIYF
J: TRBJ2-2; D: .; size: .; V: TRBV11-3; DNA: TGTGCCAGCAGCTTAGATTCCACCGGGGAGCTGTTTTTT; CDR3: CASSLDSTGELFF
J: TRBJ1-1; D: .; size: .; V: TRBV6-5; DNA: TGTGCCAGCAATCCGACCACCAAGAACACTGAAGCTTTCTTT; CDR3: CASNPTTKNTEAFF
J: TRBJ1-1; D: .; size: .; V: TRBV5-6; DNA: TGTGCCAGCAGCTTTGGGGGGTACACTGAAGCTTTCTTT; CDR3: CASSFGGYTEAFF
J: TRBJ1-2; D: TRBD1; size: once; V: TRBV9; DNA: TGTGCCAGCAGCTTAACGGGACAGGGCGAAGGGTATGGCTACACCTTC; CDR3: CASSLTGQGEGYGYTF
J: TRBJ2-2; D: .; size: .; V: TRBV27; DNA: TGTGCCAGCAGGAACCGGGACTTGAACACCGGGGAGCTGTTTTTT; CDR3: CASRNRDLNTGELFF
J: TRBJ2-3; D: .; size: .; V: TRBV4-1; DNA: TGCGCCAGCAGCGCCAGGGTGGGGGGAGCAGATACGCAGTATTTT; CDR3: CASSARVGGADTQYF
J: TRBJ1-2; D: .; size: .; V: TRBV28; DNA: TGTGCCAGCACCCAGGGCCACGGGGACTATGGCTACACCTTC; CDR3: CASTQGHGDYGYTF
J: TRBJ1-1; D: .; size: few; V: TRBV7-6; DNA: TGTGCCAGCAGGTCACAGTGGAACACTGAAGCTTTCTTT; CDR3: CASRSQWNTEAFF
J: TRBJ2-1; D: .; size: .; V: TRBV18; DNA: TGTGCCAGCTCACCAAGTAATAGGGCCGCGGTCCATGAGCAGTTCTTC; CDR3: CASSPSNRAAVHEQFF
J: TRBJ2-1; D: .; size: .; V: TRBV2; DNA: TGTGCCAGCCGTCTAGAGGGTGATGAGCAGTTCTTC; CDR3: CASRLEGDEQFF
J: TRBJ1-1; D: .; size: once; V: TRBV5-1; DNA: TGCGCCAGCAGTCCGGGGGGGCTTAACACTGAAGCTTTCTTT; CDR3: CASSPGGLNTEAFF
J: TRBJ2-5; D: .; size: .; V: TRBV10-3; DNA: TGTGCCATCAGTGATCCGCCGGACCCCCCAGAGACCCAGTACTTC; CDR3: CAISDPPDPPETQYF
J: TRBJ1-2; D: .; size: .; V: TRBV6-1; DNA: TGTGCCAGCAGTGAAGCAGGGATCGACTATGGCTACACCTTC; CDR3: CASSEAGIDYGYTF
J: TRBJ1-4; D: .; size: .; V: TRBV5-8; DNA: TGTGCCAGCAGCTTTAGGGGAACTAATGAAAAACTGTTTTTT; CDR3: CASSFRGTNEKLFF
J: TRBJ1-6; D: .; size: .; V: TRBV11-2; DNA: TGTGCCAGCAGCTCTGAATCTTATAATTCACCCCTCCACTTT; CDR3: CASSSESYNSPLHF
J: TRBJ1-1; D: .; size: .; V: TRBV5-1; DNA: TGCGCCAGCAGCTTCGGCAGGGGAGAAGGTGAAGCTTTCTTT; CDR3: CASSFGRGEGEAFF
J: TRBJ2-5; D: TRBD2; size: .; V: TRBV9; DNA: TGTGCCAGCAGCGTCTCAGTAGCGGGGGGAGGGGAGACCCAGTACTTC; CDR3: CASSVSVAGGGETQYF
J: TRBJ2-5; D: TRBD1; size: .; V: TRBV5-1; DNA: TGCGCCAGCAGCGGGGACAGGGGGCGTTTTCAAGAGACCCAGTACTTC; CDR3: CASSGDRGRFQETQYF
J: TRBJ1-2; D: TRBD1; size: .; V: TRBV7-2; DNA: TGTGCCAGCAGCTTATACAGGGGCTATGGCTACACCTTC; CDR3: CASSLYRGYGYTF
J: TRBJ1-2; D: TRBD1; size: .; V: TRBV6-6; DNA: TGTGCCAGCAGTTACATCCCAACAGGGGACCCCTATGGCTACACCTTC; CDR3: CASSYIPTGDPYGYTF
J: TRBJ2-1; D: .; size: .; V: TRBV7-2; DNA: TGTGCCAGCAGCGGAGGGGGGGGCATGTATGAACAGTTCTTC; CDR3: CASSGGGGMYEQFF
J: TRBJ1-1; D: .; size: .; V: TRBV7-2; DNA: TGTGCCAGCAGCTTAAGTAGGGCGAACACTGAAGCTTTCTTT; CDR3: CASSLSRANTEAFF
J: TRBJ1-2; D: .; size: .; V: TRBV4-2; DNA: TGTGCCAGCAGCCAAGAATTTAATGGTAACTATGGCTACACCTTC; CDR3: CASSQEFNGNYGYTF